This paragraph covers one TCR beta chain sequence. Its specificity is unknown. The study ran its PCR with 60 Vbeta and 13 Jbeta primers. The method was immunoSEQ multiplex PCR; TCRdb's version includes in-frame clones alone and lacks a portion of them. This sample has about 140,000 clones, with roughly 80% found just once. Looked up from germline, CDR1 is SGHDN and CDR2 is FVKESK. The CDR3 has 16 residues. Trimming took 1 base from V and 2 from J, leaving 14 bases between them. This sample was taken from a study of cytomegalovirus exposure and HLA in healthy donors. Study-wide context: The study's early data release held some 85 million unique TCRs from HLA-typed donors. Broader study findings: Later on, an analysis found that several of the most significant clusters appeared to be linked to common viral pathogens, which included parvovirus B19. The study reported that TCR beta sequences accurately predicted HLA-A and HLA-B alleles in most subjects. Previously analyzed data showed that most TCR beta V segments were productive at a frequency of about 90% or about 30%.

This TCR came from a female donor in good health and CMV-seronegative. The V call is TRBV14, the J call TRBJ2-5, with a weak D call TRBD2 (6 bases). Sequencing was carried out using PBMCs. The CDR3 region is CASSQGRLGGQETQYF. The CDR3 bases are TGTGCCAGCAGCCAAGGGCGGCTGGGGGGACAAGAGACCCAGTACTTC.